The 19 T cell receptor beta chains below come from one sample, sequenced in a study of T cells in localized non-small cell lung cancer. The method was immunoSEQ multiplex PCR; TCRdb's version includes in-frame clones alone and lacks a portion of them. The sample lists tens of thousands of clones, almost 90% occurring once. The sample in question was peripheral blood, obtained before any cancer treatment. All receptors come from a female donor over 55 with stage I squamous cell lung carcinoma.

Only a few counts were recorded for this clone. V usage is TRBV13 and J usage is TRBJ2-1; TRBD2 agrees at 9 bases. Trimming took 1 base from V and 0 from J; bases not matched to a gene: 4. Germline V gene data show CDR1 as PRHDT and CDR2 as FYEKMQ (reference sequence). The CDR3 loop spans 17 amino acids. CDR3 residues: CASSLASGTSSYNEQFF. The CDR3 bases are TGTGCCAGCAGCTTAGCTAGCGGGACGAGCTCCTACAATGAGCAGTTCTTC.

A single count supports this clone. This chain joins TRBV6-5 and TRBJ2-3, with 9 bases lining up with TRBD1. Trimming removed 8 bases from V and 1 base from J; junction bases left unmatched: 7. This CDR3 contains 15 residues. The germline CDR1 and CDR2 sequences are MNHEY and SVGAGI. This chain's CDR3 is CASLSRDRGTDTQYF. The DNA for the CDR3 is TGTGCCAGCCTCTCTCGGGACAGGGGCACAGATACGCAGTATTTT.

A single count supports this clone. J is TRBJ1-2 and V is TRBV2; D may be TRBD1 (5 bases). The V gene lost 4 bases and the J gene lost 4 bases, with 7 bases spanning the gap. Looked up from germline, CDR1 is SNHLY and CDR2 is FYNNEI. The CDR3 loop spans 12 amino acids. CDR3 region: CASSGGLYGYTF. The CDR3 DNA follows: TGTGCCAGCAGTGGGGGACTCTATGGCTACACCTTC. Combining the CDR3 with reference TRBV2 and TRBJ1-2 gives the whole variable domain EPEVTQTPSHQVTQMGQEVILRCVPISNHLYFYWYRQILGQKVEFLVSFYNNEISEKSEIFDDQFSVERPDGSNFTLKIRSTKLEDSAMYFCASSGGLYGYTFGSGTRLTVV.

The V and J genes are TRBV11-2 and TRBJ2-7, with D possibly TRBD1 on 6 matching bases. CDR3 length: 14 residues. The ends were cut back, 2 bases at V and 5 bases at J, with 13 bases in the middle. Germline V CDR1 and CDR2: SGHAT, FQNNGV. The CDR3: CASSLTAGENEQYF. The DNA of the CDR3 is TGTGCCAGCAGCTTAACTGCAGGGGAGAACGAGCAGTACTTC.

CDR3 nucleotides: TGTGCCAGCAGCTTGGCCCAGGGTTGGGTCTATGGCTACACCTTC. It encodes CASSLAQGWVYGYTF. The J gene is TRBJ1-2, the V gene TRBV5-6; possibly TRBD1 for D (5 bases). Trimming pared 0 bases from V and 4 bases from J, leaving 13 bases between. The CDR3 length is 15 residues. Germline V CDR1 and CDR2: SGHDT, YYEEEE. Based on the CDR3 plus reference TRBV5-6 and TRBJ1-2, the full variable domain is DAGVTQSPTHLIKTRGQQVTLRCSPKSGHDTVSWYQQALGQGPQFIFQYYEEEERQRGNFPDRFSGHQFPNYSSELNVNALLLGDSALYLCASSLAQGWVYGYTFGSGTRLTVV.

In DNA, the CDR3 is TGTGCCAGCAGCTTACCCTGGGGCGATGAGCAGTTCTTC. Protein product: CASSLPWGDEQFF. V is TRBV7-2 and J is TRBJ2-1, with D tentatively TRBD1 (5 bases). This CDR3 is built from 13 residues. V gave up 2 bases and J gave up 8 bases, with 10 bases separating them. In germline, CDR1 is SGHTA, CDR2 FQGNSA.

The chain combines TRBV6-6 with TRBJ2-1; weak D call: TRBD2 (6 bases). The V gene lost 7 bases and the J gene lost 7 bases, with 14 bases spanning the gap. The CDR3 totals 13 residues. The germline CDR1 and CDR2 sequences are MNHNY and SVGAGI (reference sequence). The CDR3 nucleotides read TGTGCCAGCACTCAAACTAGCTGGAATGAGCAGTTCTTC. Translated: CASTQTSWNEQFF.

J is TRBJ2-1 and V is TRBV9; 10 positions agree with TRBD1. The germline V gene has CDR1 SGDLS and CDR2 YYNGEE. The CDR3 totals 15 residues. The junction had 4 bases not matched to a gene; V was cut back by 0 bases and J by 7 bases. The CDR3 bases are TGTGCCAGCAGCGTAGGACAGGGGGCGCGAAATGAGCAGTTCTTC. It is translated as CASSVGQGARNEQFF.

The V call is TRBV9, the J call TRBJ2-3; D could derive from TRBD1 or TRBD2 (5 bases each). CDR1 and CDR2 from the germline V gene are SGDLS and YYNGEE. V was cut by 5 bases and J by 0 bases, with 16 bases left in between. CDR3 length: 16 residues. This CDR3 is CASSLPGTASTDTQYF. The DNA for the CDR3 is TGTGCCAGCAGTCTACCTGGGACCGCTAGCACAGATACGCAGTATTTT.

The V gene is TRBV6-5, the J gene TRBJ2-5; TRBD1 aligns across 8 bases. This CDR3 has 14 residues. Germline V gene data show CDR1 as MNHEY and CDR2 as SVGAGI. The ends lost 7 bases at V and 7 bases at J; junction bases unmatched: 11. The CDR3 region is CASINRGTGGTQYF. The CDR3 DNA sequence: TGTGCCAGCATTAACCGCGGGACAGGTGGGACCCAGTACTTC.

The V and J genes are TRBV5-1 and TRBJ2-3; TRBD1 matches 8 bases. CDR1 SGHRS and CDR2 YFSETQ come from the germline V gene. There are 13 residues in the CDR3. V shed 5 bases, J shed 5 bases, and the junction held 4 bases outside the gene matches. The CDR3, as DNA: TGCGCCAGCAGGGACAGGGAGGTAGATACGCAGTATTTT. It is translated as CASRDREVDTQYF. The full variable domain, its missing parts supplied by reference TRBV5-1 and TRBJ2-3, is KAGVTQTPRYLIKTRGQQVTLSCSPISGHRSVSWYQQTPGQGLQFLFEYFSETQRNKGNFPGRFSGRQFSNSRSEMNVSTLELGDSALYLCASRDREVDTQYFGPGTRLTVL.

In DNA, the CDR3 is TGCAGCGTTGTGGGGAGGGTCAAATACAATGAGCAGTTCTTC. Translated, it gives CSVVGRVKYNEQFF. V is TRBV29-1 and J is TRBJ2-1; the match to TRBD2 covers 7 bases. The ends lost 4 bases at V and 4 bases at J; junction bases unmatched: 7. Germline values: CDR1 SQVTM, CDR2 ANQGSEA. The CDR3 spans 14 residues.

J is TRBJ2-3 and V is TRBV19, with D uncertain. This CDR3 has 14 residues. The V end lost 1 base, the J end lost 7 bases, and 12 bases lay between the germline ends. Germline assignment: CDR1 LNHDA and CDR2 SQIVND (reference sequence). This chain's CDR3 is CASSIVVDGYTQYF. The CDR3 coding sequence is TGTGCCAGTAGTATAGTGGTAGACGGGTATACGCAGTATTTT.

The gene calls are TRBV7-6 and TRBJ1-4; 7 positions agree with TRBD1. CDR1 is SGHVS, CDR2 FNYEAQ, per germline. V lost 3 bases, J lost 0 bases, and 7 bases stayed unmatched. The CDR3 is made up of 17 amino acids. CDR3 protein: CASSFQGGPATNEKLFF. CDR3 DNA: TGTGCCAGCAGCTTCCAAGGGGGCCCCGCAACTAATGAAAAACTGTTTTTT.

This clone came up a few times. The chain combines TRBV5-1 with TRBJ1-5, with D uncertain. V lost 0 bases, J lost 0 bases, and 4 bases lay in between. The germline gives CDR1 SGHRS, CDR2 YFSETQ. The CDR3 sequence is 14 residues long. CDR3 protein: CASSLGYSNQPQHF. In DNA, the CDR3 is TGCGCCAGCAGCTTGGGGTATAGCAATCAGCCCCAGCATTTT.

The chain couples TRBV7-2 to TRBJ2-7; D is perhaps TRBD1 (6 bases). The CDR3 is 13 residues long. V lost 5 bases to trimming and J lost 2 bases, with 10 bases between them. From germline, CDR1 is SGHTA and CDR2 FQGNSA. The CDR3 DNA sequence: TGTGCCAGCAGCCGACAGGAGACCTACGAGCAGTACTTC. It encodes CASSRQETYEQYF.

This chain connects TRBV30 to TRBJ1-2, with 7 nucleotides matching TRBD1. V lost 3 bases, J lost 6 bases, and 7 bases stayed unmatched. Germline CDR1 and CDR2: GTSNPN and SVGIG (reference sequence). This CDR3 has 13 amino acids. CDR3 bases: TGTGCCTGGAGACAACAGGGGTGGGATGGCTACACCTTC. Residues: CAWRQQGWDGYTF. Together with reference TRBV30 and TRBJ1-2, the CDR3 gives the full variable domain: SQTIHQWPATLVQPVGSPLSLECTVEGTSNPNLYWYRQAAGRGLQLLFYSVGIGQISSEVPQNLSASRPQDRQFILSSKKLLLSDSGFYLCAWRQQGWDGYTFGSGTRLTVV.

The count of this clone is one. The J gene is TRBJ2-2, the V gene TRBV9, with 8 nucleotides matching TRBD1. With 6 bases clipped from V and 2 bases from J, the junction kept 6 bases outside the gene matches. The CDR3 runs to 15 residues. The germline CDR1 and CDR2 sequences are SGDLS and YYNGEE. CDR3 sequence reads: CASTRDRKNTGELFF. The CDR3 bases are TGTGCCAGCACCCGGGACAGGAAAAACACCGGGGAGCTGTTTTTT.

CDR3 sequence (DNA): TGCGCCAGCAGCCAAGATGAGGGGGCAGCCTCCCGGTGGCAGTTCTTC. Translation: CASSQDEGAASRWQFF. The chain is built from TRBV4-1 and TRBJ2-1, with 7 nucleotides matching TRBD1. Germline CDR1 reads MGHRA; CDR2 reads YSYEKL. J lost 12 bases, V lost 0 bases, and 14 bases had no gene match. This CDR3 comprises 16 residues.